The clone carrying this TCR beta chain came up many times. The target antigen is unknown. The sample originates from a study of T cells in Graves' hyperthyroidism and ophthalmopathy. Study observations and caveats: Within blood appeared most thyroid clonotypes that had expanded above 0.001.

Using RNA transcripts as the source, TCR beta CDR3 regions were amplified. The primer set for the first-round RT-PCR of the TCR CDR3 was HTBI. MiXCR was run by TCRdb on the multiplex PCR reads, yielding one entry per CDR3 protein. The table shows about 380,000 distinct CDR3 sequences, with roughly 18% occurring only once. CDR1 is MRHNA and CDR2 is SNTAGT in the germline V gene. V was clipped by 4 bases and J by 10 bases; unmatched bases: 9. The CDR3 totals 14 residues. Sequences were obtained from blood. This sequence was found in a man between 18 and 29 years old with Graves' ophthalmopathy. This sequence joins TRBV6-4 and TRBJ2-1; TRBD2 aligns across 8 bases. CDR3 nucleotides: TGTGCCAGCAGTGTTAGCGGGGACCTACAGGAGCAGTTCTTC. Its protein is CASSVSGDLQEQFF.